This record looks at one T cell receptor (beta chain) sequence and its context. A Seattle source enrolled patients during active infection and followed them longitudinally. These data come from a study of blood T cell repertoires in COVID-19. Methods used by the authors: For nucleated cells, counts were estimated from reference gene primer amplification. The protocol was immunoSEQ multiplex PCR, while the TCRdb copy is restricted to in-frame clones and leaves out a portion. V, J and clone size are those of that table, while D and trimming were read from the DNA. Among about 160,000 clones, less than 85% were seen once, and the ten largest hold approximately 7%. V was trimmed by 4 bases and J by 3 bases, leaving 15 bases between them. Looked up from germline, CDR1 is MNHEY and CDR2 is SVGEGT. This CDR3 region has 15 residues.

The genes are TRBV6-2 or TRBV6-3 and TRBJ1-1; a possible D gene is TRBD1 (5 bases). Material: peripheral blood. The TCR was taken from a woman in her 40s with COVID-19, enrolled during active disease. In DNA form, the CDR3 reads TGTGCCAGCAGTTCGCGTAGGGGAGGGGACACTGAAGCTTTCTTT. Translation gives CASSSRRGGDTEAFF.